These 11 T cell receptor beta chains came from one sample sequenced in a study of blood T cell repertoires in COVID-19. Libraries were prepared by immunoSEQ multiplex PCR; TCRdb keeps only in-frame clonotypes and omits some of them. Counted here are some 140,000 clones, around 85% occurring once; the ten biggest clones make up 9.2%. The sequenced sample was PBMCs or T cells enriched from blood (not recorded which). The receptor set was obtained from a man aged 50 or older who had recovered from COVID-19.

The V gene is TRBV4-1, the J gene TRBJ2-6; D is possibly TRBD2 (5 bases). V dropped 1 base and J dropped 0 bases, with 16 bases sitting between them. CDR3 length: 19 residues. Germline values: CDR1 MGHRA, CDR2 YSYEKL. This CDR3 reads CASSQVYIRRISGANVLTF. CDR3 DNA sequence: TGCGCCAGCAGCCAAGTCTATATAAGGAGGATCTCTGGGGCCAACGTCCTGACTTTC.

The chain recombines TRBV7-6 with TRBJ1-2; possibly TRBD1 for D (6 bases). The CDR3 has 16 amino acids. Trimming left V 5 bases short and J 8 bases short, with 24 bases between. Germline V gene lookup returns CDR1 SGHVS and CDR2 FNYEAQ. The CDR3 is CASSLDSGTPSRGYTF. DNA of the CDR3: TGTGCCAGCAGCCTAGACTCCGGGACACCCTCGCGGGGCTACACCTTC.

The chain couples TRBV18 to TRBJ1-1; TRBD1 is a possible D gene (5 bases). Germline CDR1 is KGHSH and CDR2 is LQKENI. The CDR3 has 14 residues. V was clipped by 8 bases and J by 4 bases, with 17 bases between them. Written as DNA, the CDR3 is TGTGCCAGCCAAAGGGGCGACACGGGCACTGAAGCTTTCTTT. The encoded protein is CASQRGDTGTEAFF.

The chain employs TRBV7-4 and TRBJ2-1, with D possibly being TRBD1 (5 bases). The CDR3 runs to 18 residues. The germline V and J ends were trimmed by 1 base and 0 bases, with 16 bases remaining between them. The germline gives CDR1 SGHVT, CDR2 SQSDAQ. The CDR3 sequence: CASSLGLAGRDSYNEQFF. The CDR3 nucleotides are TGTGCCAGCAGCTTAGGGTTGGCAGGGCGAGACTCCTACAATGAGCAGTTCTTC.

V gene TRBV5-1 combines with J gene TRBJ2-2, with 12 positions matching TRBD2. The junction had 8 bases not matched to a gene; V was cut back by 4 bases and J by 4 bases. Germline CDR1 is SGHRS and CDR2 is YFSETQ. This CDR3 comprises 17 residues. In DNA form, the CDR3 reads TGCGCCAGCAGCCCCCTAGCGGGGGGGCCTAGCACCGGGGAGCTGTTTTTT. Its translation is CASSPLAGGPSTGELFF.

The rearrangement uses TRBV28 and TRBJ2-1; 8 bases are a match to TRBD2. CDR3 size: 15 residues. Germline lookup yields CDR1 MDHEN and CDR2 SYDVKM. Germline trimming cut 3 bases from V and 6 bases from J; bases unmatched to any gene: 7. CDR3 nucleotide sequence: TGTGCCAGCAGTTTTTCGGGGGGGGCTGTCAATGAGCAGTTCTTC. It yields the protein CASSFSGGAVNEQFF. Based on the CDR3 plus reference TRBV28 and TRBJ2-1, the full variable domain is DVKVTQSSRYLVKRTGEKVFLECVQDMDHENMFWYRQDPGLGLRLIYFSYDVKMKEKGDIPEGYSVSREKKERFSLILESASTNQTSMYLCASSFSGGAVNEQFFGPGTRLTVL.

This clone has just a few counts. The chain joins TRBV27 to TRBJ1-2, with TRBD1 matching 8 bases. Trimming removed 5 bases from V and 0 bases from J; junction bases left unmatched: 2. The CDR3 totals 14 residues. The germline V gene encodes CDR1 MNHEY and CDR2 SMNVEV (reference sequence). The CDR3 spells CASSDRGPNYGYTF. The CDR3 DNA sequence: TGTGCCAGCAGTGACAGGGGCCCTAACTATGGCTACACCTTC.

This chain joins TRBV7-9 and TRBJ2-1, with 11 bases identical to TRBD2. This CDR3 comprises 17 residues. Germline V gives CDR1 SEHNR, CDR2 FQNEAQ (reference sequence). V lost 4 bases, J lost 3 bases, and 8 bases stayed unmatched. The DNA for the CDR3 is TGTGCCAGCAGCTGGAGACTAGCGGGAAAAAACTACAATGAGCAGTTCTTC. Its translation: CASSWRLAGKNYNEQFF. Drawing the rest from reference TRBV7-9 and TRBJ2-1, the complete variable domain is DTGVSQNPRHKITKRGQNVTFRCDPISEHNRLYWYRQTLGQGPEFLTYFQNEAQLEKSRLLSDRFSAERPKGSFSTLEIQRTEQGDSAMYLCASSWRLAGKNYNEQFFGPGTRLTVL.

The chain recombines TRBV7-2 with TRBJ1-1; D is perhaps TRBD1 (5 bases). Germline assignment: CDR1 SGHTA and CDR2 FQGNSA. Between the trimmed V and J ends, which lost 2 bases and 5 bases, there was a span of 15 bases. The CDR3 is 15 amino acids. The DNA of the CDR3 is TGTGCCAGCAGCTTAAGGGGCCGGGCCTATACTGAAGCTTTCTTT. Translation: CASSLRGRAYTEAFF. Supplemented by reference TRBV7-2 and TRBJ1-1, the full variable domain reads GAGVSQSPSNKVTEKGKDVELRCDPISGHTALYWYRQSLGQGLEFLIYFQGNSAPDKSGLPSDRFSAERTGGSVSTLTIQRTQQEDSAVYLCASSLRGRAYTEAFFGQGTRLTVV.

This clone was seen a handful of times. This chain links TRBV9 with TRBJ1-3; D is perhaps TRBD1 (5 bases). Germline V CDR1 and CDR2: SGDLS, YYNGEE. The CDR3 sequence is 14 residues long. Trimming took off 0 bases at V and 2 bases at J, with 6 bases between the two ends. In nucleotides, the CDR3 is TGTGCCAGCAGCGTAGAACAGGCTGGAAACACCATATATTTT. This gives the protein CASSVEQAGNTIYF.

The V gene is TRBV24-1, the J gene TRBJ1-1, with a tentative D call TRBD1 (6 bases). The V end was cut by 4 bases, the J end by 1 base, with 21 bases between. The germline V gene has CDR1 KGHDR and CDR2 SFDVKD. The CDR3 length is 18 residues. CDR3 in amino acids: CATSDPRPRGYPNTEAFF. The CDR3 DNA sequence: TGTGCCACCAGTGACCCCCGCCCCAGGGGCTACCCGAACACTGAAGCTTTCTTT.